Listed below are T cell receptor beta chains from one sample, sequenced in a study of CD8 T cells in Susac syndrome. TCRdb independently ran MiXCR on the immunoSEQ multiplex PCR reads; one entry per CDR3 protein. The table lists 150,000 to 200,000 distinct CDR3 sequences, 90% to 95% of them singletons, with 0.087% in the top ten. Sequences were obtained from CD4+ T cells from PBMCs. Receptor source: a human donor with Susac syndrome. The CDR3 runs from the conserved cysteine through the conserved F or W. Each record gives: V gene, J gene, clone size, D gene, CDR3 DNA, CDR3 protein. The D gene is left open where the match is weak. Rows may omit the clone size; those that give it use once, few, many or a size class.

V: TRBV2
J: TRBJ2-5
size: -
D: TRBD2
DNA: TGTGCCAGCAGCTGGCGGGGGGAAGAAGAGACCCAGTACTTC
CDR3: CASSWRGEEETQYF

V: TRBV9
J: TRBJ1-5
size: once
D: -
DNA: TGTGCCAGCAGCCCTACCGGGACGTCAGGCCAGCCCCAGCATTTT
CDR3: CASSPTGTSGQPQHF

V: TRBV11-2
J: TRBJ2-1
size: -
D: -
DNA: TGTGCCAGCAGCTTAGAGGTTAGAGCCAATGAGCAGTTCTTC
CDR3: CASSLEVRANEQFF

V: TRBV28
J: TRBJ2-5
size: -
D: -
DNA: TGTGCCAGCAGTTTAAGTCTTGAGACCCAGTACTTC
CDR3: CASSLSLETQYF

V: TRBV5-1
J: TRBJ2-2
size: -
D: -
DNA: TGCGCCAGCAGCTTGGGTCCGGAGGGAACCGGGGAGCTGTTTTTT
CDR3: CASSLGPEGTGELFF

V: TRBV7-2
J: TRBJ2-3
size: -
D: TRBD2
DNA: TGTGCCAGCAGCTTAGGGACTAGCGGGAGTGGGACAGATACGCAGTATTTT
CDR3: CASSLGTSGSGTDTQYF

V: TRBV10-3
J: TRBJ2-3
size: -
D: TRBD1
DNA: TGTGCCATCAGTGGTCGTCGGGACAGGGGCCTTCCCGACACAGATACGCAGTATTTT
CDR3: CAISGRRDRGLPDTDTQYF

V: TRBV15
J: TRBJ1-5
size: -
D: -
DNA: TGTGCCACCAGCAGACAACGAGATCAGCCCCAGCATTTT
CDR3: CATSRQRDQPQHF

V: TRBV5-1
J: TRBJ2-2
size: -
D: -
DNA: TGCGCCAGCAGCCCCCCCCGGGACTCGTACACCGGGGAGCTGTTTTTT
CDR3: CASSPPRDSYTGELFF

V: TRBV6-5
J: TRBJ2-3
size: -
D: TRBD2
DNA: TGTGCCAGCAGTTATTTGACTAGCGGTGCGCAGTATTTT
CDR3: CASSYLTSGAQYF

V: TRBV4-2
J: TRBJ2-1
size: -
D: TRBD1
DNA: TGTGCCAGCAGCTCCCACAGGGGGGATTACAATGAGCAGTTCTTC
CDR3: CASSSHRGDYNEQFF

V: TRBV20-1
J: TRBJ2-7
size: once
D: TRBD2
DNA: TGCAGTGCCGTAACTAGCGGGGGTGGCTACGAGCAGTACTTC
CDR3: CSAVTSGGGYEQYF

V: TRBV20-1
J: TRBJ1-5
size: -
D: -
DNA: TGCAGTGCTAGAGACGGAAGGGGGGGAAATCAGCCCCAGCATTTT
CDR3: CSARDGRGGNQPQHF

V: TRBV20-1
J: TRBJ2-5
size: -
D: -
DNA: TGCAGTGCTAGACCACCCCTTCCTGGGGAGACCCAGTACTTC
CDR3: CSARPPLPGETQYF

V: TRBV24-1
J: TRBJ2-5
size: -
D: -
DNA: TGTGCCACCAGTGATAGGAGGGCCGGCCAAGAGACCCAGTACTTC
CDR3: CATSDRRAGQETQYF

V: TRBV2
J: TRBJ1-6
size: -
D: -
DNA: TGTGCCAGCATCCGGGAAAAAGGCTCCTATAATTCACCCCTCCACTTT
CDR3: CASIREKGSYNSPLHF

V: TRBV7-3
J: TRBJ1-1
size: once
D: TRBD1
DNA: TGTGCCAGCAGCTTATTCGGACAGGCCCTGAACACTGAAGCTTTCTTT
CDR3: CASSLFGQALNTEAFF